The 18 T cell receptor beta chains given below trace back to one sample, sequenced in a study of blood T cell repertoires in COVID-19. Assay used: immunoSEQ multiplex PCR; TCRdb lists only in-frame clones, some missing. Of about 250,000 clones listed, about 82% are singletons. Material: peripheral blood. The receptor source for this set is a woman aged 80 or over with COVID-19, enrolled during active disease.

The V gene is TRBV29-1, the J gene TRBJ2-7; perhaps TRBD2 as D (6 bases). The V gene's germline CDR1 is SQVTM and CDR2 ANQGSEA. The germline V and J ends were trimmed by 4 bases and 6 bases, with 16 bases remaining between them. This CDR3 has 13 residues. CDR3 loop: CSVGLFTGAEQYF. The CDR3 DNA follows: TGCAGCGTTGGATTATTTACGGGAGCCGAGCAGTACTTC.

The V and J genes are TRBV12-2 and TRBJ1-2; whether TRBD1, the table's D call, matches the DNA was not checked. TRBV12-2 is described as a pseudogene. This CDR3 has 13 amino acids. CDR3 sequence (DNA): TGTGCAAGTCGCTTAGTTCCAGGTTATGGCTACACCTTC. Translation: CASRLVPGYGYTF.

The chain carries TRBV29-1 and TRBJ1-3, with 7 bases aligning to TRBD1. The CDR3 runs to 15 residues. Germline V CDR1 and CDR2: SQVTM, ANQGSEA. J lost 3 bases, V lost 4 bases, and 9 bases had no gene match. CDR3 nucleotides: TGCAGCGTTGCTCCCAGCGACAGGGATGGAAACACCATATATTTT. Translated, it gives CSVAPSDRDGNTIYF.

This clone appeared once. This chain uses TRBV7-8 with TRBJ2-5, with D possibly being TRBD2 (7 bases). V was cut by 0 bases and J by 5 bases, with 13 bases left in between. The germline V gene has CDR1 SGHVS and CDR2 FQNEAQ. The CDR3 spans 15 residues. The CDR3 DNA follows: TGTGCCAGCAGCTTAGCGGGGGGGCCGCGGGAGACCCAGTACTTC. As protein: CASSLAGGPRETQYF.

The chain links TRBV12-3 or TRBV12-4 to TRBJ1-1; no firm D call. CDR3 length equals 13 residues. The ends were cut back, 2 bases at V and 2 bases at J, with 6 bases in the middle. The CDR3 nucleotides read TGTGCCAGCAGTTTAATGGCAAACACTGAAGCTTTCTTT. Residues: CASSLMANTEAFF.

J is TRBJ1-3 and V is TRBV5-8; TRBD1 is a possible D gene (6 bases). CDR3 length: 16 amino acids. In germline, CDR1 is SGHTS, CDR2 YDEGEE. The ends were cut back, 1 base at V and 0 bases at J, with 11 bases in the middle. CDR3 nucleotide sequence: TGTGCCAGCAGCTTGAGGGGGATCGACTCTGGAAACACCATATATTTT. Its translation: CASSLRGIDSGNTIYF.

The chain's CDR3 is CASSPASSTDTQYF. The CDR3 DNA follows: TGTGCCAGCTCACCTGCTAGTAGCACAGATACGCAGTATTTT. The gene calls are TRBV18 and TRBJ2-3; no firm D call. Trimming pared 3 bases from V and 0 bases from J, leaving 7 bases between. This CDR3 is built from 14 residues. CDR1 is KGHSH, CDR2 LQKENI, per germline.

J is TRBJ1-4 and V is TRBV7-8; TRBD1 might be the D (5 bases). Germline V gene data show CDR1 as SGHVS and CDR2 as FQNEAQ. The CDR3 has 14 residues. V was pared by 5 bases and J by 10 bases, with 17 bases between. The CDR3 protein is CASSPRQGGVKLFF. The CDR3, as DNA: TGTGCCAGCAGCCCCCGGCAGGGTGGGGTAAAACTGTTTTTT.

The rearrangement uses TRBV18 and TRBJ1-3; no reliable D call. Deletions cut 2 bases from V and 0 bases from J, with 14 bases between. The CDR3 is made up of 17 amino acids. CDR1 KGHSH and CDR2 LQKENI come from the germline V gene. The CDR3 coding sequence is TGTGCCAGCTCACCAGTCGGAACAGCCAACTCTGGAAACACCATATATTTT. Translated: CASSPVGTANSGNTIYF. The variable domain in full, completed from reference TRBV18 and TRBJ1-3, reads NAGVMQNPRHLVRRRGQEARLRCSPMKGHSHVYWYRQLPEEGLKFMVYLQKENIIDESGMPKERFSAEFPKEGPSILRIQQVVRGDSAAYFCASSPVGTANSGNTIYFGEGSWLTVV.

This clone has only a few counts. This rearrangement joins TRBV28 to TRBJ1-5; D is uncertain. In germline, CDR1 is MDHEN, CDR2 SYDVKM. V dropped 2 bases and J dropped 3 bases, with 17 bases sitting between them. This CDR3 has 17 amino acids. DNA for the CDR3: TGTGCCAGCAGTTTACCCCGCCGGACGGGGATCAATCAGCCCCAGCATTTT. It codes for CASSLPRRTGINQPQHF.

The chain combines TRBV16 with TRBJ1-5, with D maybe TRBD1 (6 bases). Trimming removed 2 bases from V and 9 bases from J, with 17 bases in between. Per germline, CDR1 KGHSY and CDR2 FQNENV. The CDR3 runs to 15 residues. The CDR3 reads CASSQKGWGQRPQHF. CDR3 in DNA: TGTGCCAGCAGCCAAAAAGGGTGGGGGCAGAGGCCCCAGCATTTT.

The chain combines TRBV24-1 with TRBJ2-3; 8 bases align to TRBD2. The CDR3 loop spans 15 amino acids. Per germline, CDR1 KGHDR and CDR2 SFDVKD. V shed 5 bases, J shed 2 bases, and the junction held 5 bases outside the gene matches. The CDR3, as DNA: TGTGCCACCAGTGGCTCCGGGGGGGCCACAGATACGCAGTATTTT. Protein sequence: CATSGSGGATDTQYF.

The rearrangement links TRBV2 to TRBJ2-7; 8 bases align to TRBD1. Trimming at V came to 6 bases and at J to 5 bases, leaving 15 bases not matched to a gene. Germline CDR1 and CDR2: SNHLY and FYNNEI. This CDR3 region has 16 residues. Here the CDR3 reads CASSAGYTDRGHEQYV. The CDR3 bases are TGTGCCAGCAGCGCAGGATATACCGACAGGGGCCACGAGCAGTACGTC.

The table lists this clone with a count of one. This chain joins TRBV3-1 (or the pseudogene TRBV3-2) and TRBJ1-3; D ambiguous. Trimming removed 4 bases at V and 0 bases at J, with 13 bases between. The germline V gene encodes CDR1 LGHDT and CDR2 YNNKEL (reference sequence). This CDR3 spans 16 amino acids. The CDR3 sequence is CASSLRGGSSGNTIYF. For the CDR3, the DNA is TGTGCCAGCAGCCTCCGGGGAGGCAGCTCTGGAAACACCATATATTTT.

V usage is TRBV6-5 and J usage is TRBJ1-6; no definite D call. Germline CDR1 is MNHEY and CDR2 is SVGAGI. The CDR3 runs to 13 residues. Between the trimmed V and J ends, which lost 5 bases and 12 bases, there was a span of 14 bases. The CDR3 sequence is CASSPTRFGPLHF. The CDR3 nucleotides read TGTGCCAGCAGTCCCACACGATTTGGACCCCTCCACTTT.

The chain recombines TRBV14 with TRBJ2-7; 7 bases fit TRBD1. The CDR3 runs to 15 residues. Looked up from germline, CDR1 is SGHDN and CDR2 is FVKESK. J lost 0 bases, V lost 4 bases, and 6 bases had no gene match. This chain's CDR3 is CASSPSGQASYEQYV. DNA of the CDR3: TGTGCCAGCAGCCCATCCGGACAGGCCTCCTACGAGCAGTACGTC.

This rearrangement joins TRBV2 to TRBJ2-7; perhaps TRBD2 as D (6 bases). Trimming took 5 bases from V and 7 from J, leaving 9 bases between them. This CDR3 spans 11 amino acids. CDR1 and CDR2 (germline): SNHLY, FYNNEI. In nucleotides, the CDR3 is TGTGCCAGCAGTCGAGGGAGGGAGCAGTACTTC. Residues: CASSRGREQYF.

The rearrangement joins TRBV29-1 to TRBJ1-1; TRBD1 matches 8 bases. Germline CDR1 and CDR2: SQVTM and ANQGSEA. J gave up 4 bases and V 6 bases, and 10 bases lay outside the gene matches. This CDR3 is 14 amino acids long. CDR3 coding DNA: TGCAGCGTCGCCACCATCACAGGGGGCACTGAAGCTTTCTTT. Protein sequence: CSVATITGGTEAFF.